These T cell receptor beta chains were read from a single sample in a study of blood T cell repertoires in COVID-19. TCRdb's copy holds only in-frame clones and misses some; the assay was immunoSEQ multiplex PCR. The sample has 24,000 or so clones; about nine tenths are singletons. Sequenced material: peripheral blood. The receptors originated from a human donor in a cohort sampled during active COVID-19. The donor label of this sample is uncertain. CDR3s leave out the opening cysteine and the closing phenylalanine or tryptophan. Only some rows state a clone size, as once, few, many or a class for expanded clones.

v_call: TRBV6-2/TRBV6-3
clone_size: NA
j_call: TRBJ1-6
cdr3_aa: ASSPPGGYSYNSPLH

v_call: TRBV11-1
clone_size: NA
j_call: TRBJ2-7
cdr3_aa: ASSLDSAYEQY

v_call: TRBV9
clone_size: NA
j_call: TRBJ2-1
cdr3_aa: ASSVERLAGRVEQF

v_call: TRBV11-3
clone_size: once
j_call: TRBJ2-1
cdr3_aa: ASSHVSTSGGGWDNEQF

v_call: TRBV10-3
clone_size: once
j_call: TRBJ1-6
cdr3_aa: AISVLRDRAGSPLH

v_call: TRBV5-6
clone_size: NA
j_call: TRBJ2-7
cdr3_aa: ASSLQGTYYEQY

v_call: TRBV29-1
clone_size: NA
j_call: TRBJ1-2
cdr3_aa: SGLIGTGGGYT

v_call: TRBV28
clone_size: once
j_call: TRBJ2-1
cdr3_aa: AIRLAGGYNEQF

v_call: TRBV5-6
clone_size: NA
j_call: TRBJ2-2
cdr3_aa: ASSLWEISRTGELF

v_call: TRBV4-1
clone_size: NA
j_call: TRBJ2-5
cdr3_aa: ASSYSGGGETQY

v_call: TRBV4-1
clone_size: NA
j_call: TRBJ2-5
cdr3_aa: ASSQGTSGGPQETQY

v_call: TRBV19
clone_size: few
j_call: TRBJ1-2
cdr3_aa: ASSIRGQGHGYT

v_call: TRBV15
clone_size: NA
j_call: TRBJ2-1
cdr3_aa: ATSRVRDSPYNEQF

v_call: TRBV28
clone_size: NA
j_call: TRBJ1-5
cdr3_aa: ASSLWAQPQH

v_call: TRBV2
clone_size: NA
j_call: TRBJ2-4
cdr3_aa: ASDRGRENIQY

v_call: TRBV11-2
clone_size: NA
j_call: TRBJ2-3
cdr3_aa: ASSPWTSGTDTQY

v_call: TRBV7-9
clone_size: NA
j_call: TRBJ2-1
cdr3_aa: ASSLVLGTGNEQF

v_call: TRBV7-2
clone_size: NA
j_call: TRBJ2-7
cdr3_aa: ASSVAGSSYEQY

v_call: TRBV7-2
clone_size: NA
j_call: TRBJ1-2
cdr3_aa: ASSPRSRGGFGYT

v_call: TRBV19
clone_size: NA
j_call: TRBJ2-1
cdr3_aa: ASSLTSGGFNEQF

v_call: TRBV7-2
clone_size: NA
j_call: TRBJ2-5
cdr3_aa: ASKWISSETQY

v_call: TRBV7-2
clone_size: NA
j_call: TRBJ2-2
cdr3_aa: ASSWDRNTNTGELF

v_call: TRBV3-1/TRBV3-2
clone_size: NA
j_call: TRBJ2-1
cdr3_aa: ASSRSPSYNEQF

v_call: TRBV15
clone_size: NA
j_call: TRBJ2-2
cdr3_aa: ATSREGLAGGKNTGELF

v_call: TRBV29-1
clone_size: NA
j_call: TRBJ2-3
cdr3_aa: SAEQGVGTDTQY

v_call: TRBV12-3/TRBV12-4
clone_size: NA
j_call: TRBJ1-1
cdr3_aa: ASSPRQGKAF

v_call: TRBV27
clone_size: NA
j_call: TRBJ2-5
cdr3_aa: ASSRTSGAQETQY

v_call: TRBV10-3
clone_size: NA
j_call: TRBJ2-7
cdr3_aa: AADGGQGRGEQY

v_call: TRBV3-1/TRBV3-2
clone_size: NA
j_call: TRBJ1-2
cdr3_aa: ASSLTRGTYGYT

v_call: TRBV7-8
clone_size: once
j_call: TRBJ2-3
cdr3_aa: ASSLITSPTDTQY

v_call: TRBV20-1
clone_size: NA
j_call: TRBJ1-1
cdr3_aa: SAGSEAF

v_call: TRBV19
clone_size: NA
j_call: TRBJ2-5
cdr3_aa: ASSMGRPTVLETQY

v_call: TRBV9
clone_size: NA
j_call: TRBJ2-5
cdr3_aa: ASSDSLAGGPEETQY

v_call: TRBV4-2
clone_size: NA
j_call: TRBJ2-7
cdr3_aa: ASSHTGLAGGREQY